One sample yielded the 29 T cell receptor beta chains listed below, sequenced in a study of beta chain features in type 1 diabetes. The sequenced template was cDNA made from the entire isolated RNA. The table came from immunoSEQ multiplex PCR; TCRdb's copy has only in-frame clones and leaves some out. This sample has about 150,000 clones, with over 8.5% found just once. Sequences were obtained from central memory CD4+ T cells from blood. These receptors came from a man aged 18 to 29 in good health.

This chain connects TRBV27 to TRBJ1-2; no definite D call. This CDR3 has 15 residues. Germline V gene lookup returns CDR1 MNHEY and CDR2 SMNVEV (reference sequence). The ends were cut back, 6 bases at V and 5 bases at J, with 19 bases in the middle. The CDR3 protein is CASSPDGRGGYGYTF. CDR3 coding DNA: TGTGCCAGCAGCCCCGACGGAAGAGGAGGATATGGCTACACCTTC.

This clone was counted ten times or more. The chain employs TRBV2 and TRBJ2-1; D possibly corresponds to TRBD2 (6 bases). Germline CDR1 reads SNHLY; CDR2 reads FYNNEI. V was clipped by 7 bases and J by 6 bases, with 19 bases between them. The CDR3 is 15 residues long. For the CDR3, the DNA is TGTGCCAGCAAACTCCCCCTGCTAGCGAGCAATGAGCAGTTCTTC. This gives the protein CASKLPLLASNEQFF.

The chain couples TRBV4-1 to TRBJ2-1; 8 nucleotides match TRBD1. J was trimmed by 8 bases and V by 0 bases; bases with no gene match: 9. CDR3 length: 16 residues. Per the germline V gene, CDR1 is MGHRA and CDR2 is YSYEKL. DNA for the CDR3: TGCGCCAGCAGCCAAGAGAATGGGCAGGGGGCCGATGAGCAGTTCTTC. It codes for CASSQENGQGADEQFF.

DNA for the CDR3: TGTGCCAGCAGCTTGGTACCCGCTAGCGGGAGCCACGAGCAGTACTTC. Amino acid sequence: CASSLVPASGSHEQYF. The chain employs TRBV7-3 and TRBJ2-7; 10 positions match TRBD2. The germline V gene encodes CDR1 SGHTA and CDR2 FQGTGA. The CDR3 has 16 residues. V trimming: 3 bases; J trimming: 5 bases; junction bases outside the gene matches: 10.

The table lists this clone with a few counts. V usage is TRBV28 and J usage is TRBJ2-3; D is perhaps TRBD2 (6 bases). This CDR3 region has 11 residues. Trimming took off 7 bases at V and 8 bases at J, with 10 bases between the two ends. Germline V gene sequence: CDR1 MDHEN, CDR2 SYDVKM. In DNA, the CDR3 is TGTGCCAGCAACGGAGCGGGTACGCAGTATTTT. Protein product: CASNGAGTQYF.

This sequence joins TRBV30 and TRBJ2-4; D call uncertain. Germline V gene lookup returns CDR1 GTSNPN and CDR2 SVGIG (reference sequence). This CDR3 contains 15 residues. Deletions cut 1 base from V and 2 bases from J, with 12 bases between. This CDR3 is CAWSGAGGSKNIQYF. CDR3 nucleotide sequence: TGTGCCTGGAGTGGGGCAGGTGGTTCCAAAAACATTCAGTACTTC.

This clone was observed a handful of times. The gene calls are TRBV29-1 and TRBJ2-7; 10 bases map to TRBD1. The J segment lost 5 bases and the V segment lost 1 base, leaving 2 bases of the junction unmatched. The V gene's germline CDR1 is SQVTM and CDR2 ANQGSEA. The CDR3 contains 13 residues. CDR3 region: CSVEGQGANEQYF. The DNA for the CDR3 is TGCAGCGTTGAAGGACAGGGGGCCAACGAGCAGTACTTC.

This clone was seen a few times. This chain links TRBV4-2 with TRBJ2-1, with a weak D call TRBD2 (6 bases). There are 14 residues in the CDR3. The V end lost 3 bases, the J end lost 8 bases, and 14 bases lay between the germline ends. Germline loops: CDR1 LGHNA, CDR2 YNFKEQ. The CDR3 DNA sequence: TGTGCCAGCAGCCAGACTAGTGGGTCCGATGAGCAGTTCTTC. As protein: CASSQTSGSDEQFF.

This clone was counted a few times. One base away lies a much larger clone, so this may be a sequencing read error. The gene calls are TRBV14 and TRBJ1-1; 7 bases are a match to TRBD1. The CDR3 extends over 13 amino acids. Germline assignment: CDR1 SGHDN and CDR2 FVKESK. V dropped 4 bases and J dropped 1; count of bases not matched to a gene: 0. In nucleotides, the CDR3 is TGTGCCAGCAGCCGGGACAGGAACACTGAAGCTTTCTTT. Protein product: CASSRDRNTEAFF.

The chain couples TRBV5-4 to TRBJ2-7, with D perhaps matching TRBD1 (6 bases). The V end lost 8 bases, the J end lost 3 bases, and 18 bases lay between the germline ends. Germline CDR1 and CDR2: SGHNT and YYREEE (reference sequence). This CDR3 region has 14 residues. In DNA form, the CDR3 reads TGTGCCAGGCAGAGGGACACAGGGAACTACGAGCAGTACTTC. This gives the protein CARQRDTGNYEQYF.

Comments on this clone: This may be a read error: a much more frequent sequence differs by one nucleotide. The CDR3 sequence is CASSSDYEQYF. Here the CDR3 DNA reads TGTGCCAGCAGCTCGGACTACGAGCAGTACTTC. This chain joins TRBV7-2 and TRBJ2-7; D ambiguous. The CDR3 extends over 11 amino acids. Germline CDR1 is SGHTA and CDR2 is FQGNSA. V was shortened by 4 bases and J by 3 bases, with 4 bases between the two germline ends.

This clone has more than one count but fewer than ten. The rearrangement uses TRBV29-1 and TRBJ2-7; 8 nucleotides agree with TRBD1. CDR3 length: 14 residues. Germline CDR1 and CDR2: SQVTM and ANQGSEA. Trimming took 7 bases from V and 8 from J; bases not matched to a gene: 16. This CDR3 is CSAKTGTGVGQQYF. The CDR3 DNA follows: TGCAGCGCAAAAACGGGGACAGGCGTCGGACAGCAGTACTTC.

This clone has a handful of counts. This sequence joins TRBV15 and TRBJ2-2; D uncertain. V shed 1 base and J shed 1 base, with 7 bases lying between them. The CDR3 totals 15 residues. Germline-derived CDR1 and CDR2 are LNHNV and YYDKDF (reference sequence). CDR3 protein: CATSRGHMNTGELFF. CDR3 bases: TGTGCCACCAGCAGAGGACATATGAACACCGGGGAGCTGTTTTTT.

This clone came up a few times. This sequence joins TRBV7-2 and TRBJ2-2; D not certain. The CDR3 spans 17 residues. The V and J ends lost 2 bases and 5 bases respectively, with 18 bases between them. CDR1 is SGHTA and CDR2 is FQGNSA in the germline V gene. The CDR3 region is CASSLRPGRGATGELFF. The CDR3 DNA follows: TGTGCCAGCAGCTTACGCCCCGGCCGAGGCGCTACCGGGGAGCTGTTTTTT.

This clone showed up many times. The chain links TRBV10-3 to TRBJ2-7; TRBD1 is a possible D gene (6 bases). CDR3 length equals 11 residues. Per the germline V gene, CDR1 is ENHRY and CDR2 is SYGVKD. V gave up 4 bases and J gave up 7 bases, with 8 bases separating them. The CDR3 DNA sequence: TGTGCCATCAGTGGGGGGCCAGAGCAGTACTTC. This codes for CAISGGPEQYF.

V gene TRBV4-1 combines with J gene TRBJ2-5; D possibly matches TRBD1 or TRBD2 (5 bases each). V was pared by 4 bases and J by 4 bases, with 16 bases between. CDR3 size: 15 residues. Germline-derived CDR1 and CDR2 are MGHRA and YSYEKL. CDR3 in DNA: TGCGCCAGCAGCCTCCTCGGGGCGGATGGAGAGACCCAGTACTTC. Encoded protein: CASSLLGADGETQYF.

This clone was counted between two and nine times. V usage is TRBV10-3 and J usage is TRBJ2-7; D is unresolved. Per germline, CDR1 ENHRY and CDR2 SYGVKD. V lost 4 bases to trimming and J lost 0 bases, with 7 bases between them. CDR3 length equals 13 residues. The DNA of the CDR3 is TGTGCCATCAGTGTAGCCCTCTCCTACGAGCAGTACTTC. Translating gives CAISVALSYEQYF.

DNA of the CDR3: TGTGCCAGCAGTGGGGATTCAATTTCCTACGAGCAGTACTTC. Translation gives CASSGDSISYEQYF. The chain joins TRBV2 to TRBJ2-7; D is unclear. Germline CDR1 and CDR2: SNHLY and FYNNEI. Trimming shortened V by 4 bases and J by 1 base, and 11 bases separated the two germline ends. The length of the CDR3 is 14 residues.

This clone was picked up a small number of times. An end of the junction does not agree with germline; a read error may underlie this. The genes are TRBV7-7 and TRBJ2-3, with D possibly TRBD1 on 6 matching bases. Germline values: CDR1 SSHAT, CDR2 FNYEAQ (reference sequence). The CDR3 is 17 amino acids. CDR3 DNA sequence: TGTGCTAGCAGCTTAGCAGCCGGGACACTGGGAGCAGATACGCAGTATTTT. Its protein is CASSLAAGTLGADTQYF. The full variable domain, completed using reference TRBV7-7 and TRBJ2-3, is GAGVSQSPRYKVTKRGQDVTLRCDPISSHATLYWYQQALGQGPEFLTYFNYEAQPDKSGLPSDRFSAERPEGSISTLTIQRTEQRDSAMYRCASSLAAGTLGADTQYFGPGTRLTVL.

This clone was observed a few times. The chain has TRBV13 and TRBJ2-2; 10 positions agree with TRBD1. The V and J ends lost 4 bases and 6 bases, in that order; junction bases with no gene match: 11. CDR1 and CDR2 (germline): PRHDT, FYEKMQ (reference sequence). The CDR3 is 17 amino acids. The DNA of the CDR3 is TGTGCCAGCAGCTCCGGGACAGGGGATACAGTATCCGGGGAGCTGTTTTTT. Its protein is CASSSGTGDTVSGELFF. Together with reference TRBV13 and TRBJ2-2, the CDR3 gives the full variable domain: AAGVIQSPRHLIKEKRETATLKCYPIPRHDTVYWYQQGPGQDPQFLISFYEKMQSDKGSIPDRFSAQQFSDYHSELNMSSLELGDSALYFCASSSGTGDTVSGELFFGEGSRLTVL.

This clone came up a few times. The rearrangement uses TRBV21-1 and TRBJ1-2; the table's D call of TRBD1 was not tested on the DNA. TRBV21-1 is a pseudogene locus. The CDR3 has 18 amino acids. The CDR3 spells CASSQDRVKGKGHYGYTF. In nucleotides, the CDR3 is TGTGCCAGCAGTCAGGACAGGGTTAAGGGTAAGGGCCACTATGGCTACACCTTC.

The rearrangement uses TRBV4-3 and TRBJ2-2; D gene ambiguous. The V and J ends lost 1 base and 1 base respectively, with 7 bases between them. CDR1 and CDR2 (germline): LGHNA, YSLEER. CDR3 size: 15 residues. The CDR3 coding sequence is TGCGCCAGCAGCCAAGGACGGTTGAACACCGGGGAGCTGTTTTTT. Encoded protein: CASSQGRLNTGELFF.

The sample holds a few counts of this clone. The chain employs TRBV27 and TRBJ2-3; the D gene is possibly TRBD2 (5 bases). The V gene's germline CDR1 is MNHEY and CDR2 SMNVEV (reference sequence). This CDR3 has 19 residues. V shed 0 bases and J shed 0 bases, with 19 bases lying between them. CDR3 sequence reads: CASSLSTVRGSWSTDTQYF. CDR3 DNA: TGTGCCAGCAGTTTATCAACCGTCCGGGGTTCCTGGAGCACAGATACGCAGTATTTT.

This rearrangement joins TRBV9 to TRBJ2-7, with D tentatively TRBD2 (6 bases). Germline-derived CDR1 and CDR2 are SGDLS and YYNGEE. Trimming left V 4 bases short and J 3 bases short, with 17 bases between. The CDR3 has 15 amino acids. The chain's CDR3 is CASSLSGVPSYEQYF. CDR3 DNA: TGTGCCAGCAGCCTCTCGGGGGTTCCAAGCTACGAGCAGTACTTC. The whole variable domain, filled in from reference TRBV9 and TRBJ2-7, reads DSGVTQTPKHLITATGQRVTLRCSPRSGDLSVYWYQQSLDQGLQFLIQYYNGEERAKGNILERFSAQQFPDLHSELNLSSLELGDSALYFCASSLSGVPSYEQYFGPGTRLTVT.

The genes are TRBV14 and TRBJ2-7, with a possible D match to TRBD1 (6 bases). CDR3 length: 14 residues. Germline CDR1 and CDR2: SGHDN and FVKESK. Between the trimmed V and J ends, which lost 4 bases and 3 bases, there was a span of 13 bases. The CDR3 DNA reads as TGTGCCAGCAGCCTACCAGGACAGATCTACGAGCAGTACTTC. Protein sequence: CASSLPGQIYEQYF.

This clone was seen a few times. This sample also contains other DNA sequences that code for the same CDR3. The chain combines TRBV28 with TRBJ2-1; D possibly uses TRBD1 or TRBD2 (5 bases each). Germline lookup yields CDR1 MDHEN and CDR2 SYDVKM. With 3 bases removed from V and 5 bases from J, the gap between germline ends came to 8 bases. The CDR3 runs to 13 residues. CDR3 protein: CASSFGGHNEQFF. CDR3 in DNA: TGTGCCAGCAGTTTTGGGGGTCACAATGAGCAGTTCTTC.

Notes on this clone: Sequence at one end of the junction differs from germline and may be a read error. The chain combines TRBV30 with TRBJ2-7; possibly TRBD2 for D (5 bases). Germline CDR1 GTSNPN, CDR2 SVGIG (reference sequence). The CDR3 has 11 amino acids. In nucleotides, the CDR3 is TGTGCCGGGAGTGCGGCAAACGAGCAGTACTTC. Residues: CAGSAANEQYF.

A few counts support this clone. This CDR3 is CAWSPSGANVLTF. CDR3 nucleotides: TGTGCCTGGAGCCCCTCTGGGGCCAACGTCCTGACTTTC. The chain has TRBV30 and TRBJ2-6; D remains ambiguous. V was shortened by 3 bases and J by 0 bases, with 3 bases between the two germline ends. The V gene's germline CDR1 is GTSNPN and CDR2 SVGIG (reference sequence). The CDR3 has 13 residues.

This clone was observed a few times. CDR3 nucleotide sequence: TGCGCCAGCAGCCAGTTAGGTACAGCCTATGGCTACACCTTC. Translated, it gives CASSQLGTAYGYTF. The chain links TRBV4-3 to TRBJ1-2; D gene uncertain. Germline lookup yields CDR1 LGHNA and CDR2 YSLEER. V was cut by 3 bases and J by 4 bases, with 12 bases left in between. The CDR3 loop spans 14 amino acids.